This T cell receptor (beta chain) appears in the sequencing data of a study of blood T cells in healthy people across ages. Study outcomes and limitations: Age advanced and TCR beta diversity per million T cells fell, roughly linearly.

Looked up from germline, CDR1 is DFQATT and CDR2 is SNEGSKA (reference sequence). V dropped 4 bases and J dropped 4 bases, with 17 bases sitting between them. The CDR3 covers 15 residues. Note on this clonotype: Its cognate antigen is unknown.

Together with a sample-barcoded 5' primer, a J-beta primer mix was included in a second PCR lasting 7 to 11 cycles. From the 5' RACE reads, TCRdb called clonotypes with MiXCR, one entry per CDR3 protein. The table records roughly 800,000 distinct CDR3 sequences, 40% to 65% of them present only once. The chain has TRBV20-1 and TRBJ2-1; tentative D call: TRBD2 (6 bases). This receptor was obtained from a man older than 75 in good health. The sequenced material came from blood. CDR3 sequence (DNA): TGCAGTGCTAACGGACTATACCGGGAGTACAATGAGCAGTTCTTC. Translating it yields CSANGLYREYNEQFF.